These 5 T cell receptor beta chains share one sample of origin, sequenced in a study of T-cell reconstitution after alpha-beta-depleted transplantation in children. A library of TCRbeta sequences, prepared with unique molecular identifiers, was generated. TCRdb re-analysed the PCR reads in MiXCR, keeping a single row per CDR3 protein. Here the sample spans about 250,000 distinct CDR3 sequences, roughly 25% being singletons. Sequenced here: PBMCs, mostly from graft donor cells, sampled 360 days after TCRalphabeta/CD19-depleted stem cell transplant. These receptors were collected from a female patient aged 2-10 years who had a stem cell transplant for congenital amegakaryocytic thrombocytopenia, so the T cells may come from the graft donor.

This clonotype was detected only a few times. The chain uses TRBV6-2 or TRBV6-3 and TRBJ2-2; either TRBD1 or TRBD2 may supply D (6 bases each). This CDR3 has 17 residues. The V gene's germline CDR1 is MNHEY and CDR2 SVGEGT. The V end was cut by 2 bases, the J end by 4 bases, with 17 bases between. Here the CDR3 DNA reads TGTGCCAGCAGTTACCCCCGGGGGCGTTTTACCACCGGGGAGCTGTTTTTT. This codes for CASSYPRGRFTTGELFF.

The CDR3 DNA is TGTGCCTGGACAGGGGCTGGGGCCAACGTCCTGACTTTC. The encoded protein is CAWTGAGANVLTF. This chain joins TRBV30 and TRBJ2-6, with TRBD1 as a possible D gene (6 bases). The CDR3 runs 13 residues. Trimming removed 4 bases from V and 2 bases from J, with 6 bases in between. Germline assignment: CDR1 GTSNPN and CDR2 SVGIG (reference sequence).

This clonotype was observed a few times. This CDR3 is CASSLSVVYEQYF. The DNA of the CDR3 is TGTGCCAGCAGCCTTTCCGTCGTCTACGAGCAGTACTTC. The V and J genes are TRBV3-1 and TRBJ2-7; D call uncertain. This CDR3 is built from 13 residues. Trimming removed 4 bases at V and 3 bases at J, with 10 bases between. CDR1 and CDR2 (germline): LGHDT, YNNKEL (reference sequence).

There are many counts of this clonotype. The chain employs TRBV20-1 and TRBJ2-1; 11 bases are a match to TRBD2. The germline V gene has CDR1 DFQATT and CDR2 SNEGSKA (reference sequence). This CDR3 spans 15 amino acids. J lost 8 bases, V lost 5 bases, and 11 bases had no gene match. The CDR3 loop reads CSASTQLAGDDEQFF. The CDR3 coding sequence is TGCAGTGCTTCCACTCAACTAGCGGGAGACGATGAGCAGTTCTTC.

The chain's CDR3 is CASSPTRGVGNTIYF. The CDR3 coding sequence is TGTGCCAGCAGTCCGACCAGGGGAGTAGGAAACACCATATATTTT. The chain combines TRBV28 with TRBJ1-3; perhaps TRBD1 as D (6 bases). CDR1 and CDR2 (germline): MDHEN, SYDVKM. Between the trimmed V and J ends, which lost 5 bases and 4 bases, there was a span of 15 bases. The CDR3 totals 15 residues.